This paragraph covers one TCR beta chain sequence. Its recognized antigen is unknown. No base quality values were provided; no much bigger clone lies one nucleotide off. These data originate in a study of draining lymph node invasion in breast cancer (dated by TCRdb to 2019 to 2021). A note on the overall study: A separate targeted assay used bulk TCR-beta CDR3 sequencing to compare sorted memory regulatory T cells with memory conventional CD4 T cells across breast cancer tissues. From every patient, the primary tumor plus matched non-invaded and tumor-invaded tumor-draining lymph nodes were collected, and both Treg and Tconv subsets were profiled. Lymph nodes from about five patients were covered by the separate targeted TCR sequencing, and for three of those patients the primary tumors were sequenced as well.

CD4+ CD45RA- CD25- cells were sorted as memory conventional CD4 T cells. T cells were pre-enriched with a Miltenyi Pan T Cell isolation kit before staining and sorting. Immunohistochemistry for estrogen receptor, progesterone receptor, HER2 and Ki-67 was used to characterize the primary tumors. Within a few hours after surgery, fresh surgical tissue was processed by cutting the tissue into small fragments. Tissue fragments were enzymatically digested with Liberase TL plus DNase for more than 15 minutes and filtered through a 40-micrometer strainer. Sorting used a BD FACS Aria II with about 97-99% purity, after DAPI live/dead staining. Sorted cells were lysed in TCL buffer, and RNA was purified with a Norgen Single Cell RNA purification kit including DNase treatment. Broader findings and caveats from the paper: Some clones from the top 100 tumor clones were found in both invaded and non-invaded nodes, which suggests recirculation between the tumor and the draining nodes. Whether Treg conversion occurred in a given organ or whether converted Tregs recirculated between nodes and tumor could not be resolved from the data. According to the targeted TCR-seq data, Tregs appeared to be more clonally expanded than Tconvs in every tissue, and both subsets had lower diversity in tumor than in lymph nodes. Tracking of the top-100 tumor clones could be carried out in just a couple of patients. Shared TCRs between Treg and Tconv subsets were considered suggestive but not proof of common clonal origin. Roughly 12-22% of Treg TCRs were shared with Tconvs per tissue, interpreted as suggesting peripheral Treg induction.

Library method: bulk RNA-seq. Sequenced using an Illumina HiSeq 2500. Regarding the original processing steps: For the separate targeted TCR-seq dataset, CDR3 sequences were extracted and quantified from raw reads using MiXCR version 2.1.5 with default parameters. Each TCR-beta clone in the separate targeted TCR-seq dataset was defined by the V gene, J gene and CDR3 sequence taken together. In the separate targeted TCR-seq dataset, clones with fewer than three counts were first removed, after which only the 90% most strongly expressed clones per sample were kept. In the separate targeted TCR-seq dataset, Treg-Tconv overlap was calculated per tissue as the number of shared clones divided by the total number of Treg clones, multiplied by 100. TCRdb ran its own pipeline on the public reads, namely fastp trimming at Q25 and MiXCR clone calling, and kept in-frame beta chains. Rows matching on CDR3 protein sequence are summarized as one entry with the most common DNA and genes. TCRdb, rather than the study authors, made the V and J calls. Present in this sample are fewer than 1,500 distinct CDR3 sequences, 60% to 70% of which were seen just once. Of the sample, more than 6.5% falls within the top ten clones.

The germline V gene provides CDR1 MNHNS and CDR2 SASEGT. Relative to germline, V is 0 bases shorter and J is 0 bases shorter, with 8 bases between their ends. The CDR3 starts with the cysteine, ends with the phenylalanine, and has 16 residues. Only the CDR3 portion is preserved as DNA: 48 bases, with reading frame beginning at the first base. The clonotype comes from a female donor with luminal breast cancer. The sequenced material came from sorted memory CD4+ effector T cells from the tumor. Sample cell subset or site, as interpreted from the label and publication: CD45RA-negative sorted CD4+ T cells (memory Tconv or effector/memory Treg). Recombination joined TRBV6-1 with TRBJ1-4; tentative D gene TRBD1, with 5 bases matching. This receptor carries the CDR3 CASSEAGLATNEKLFF. The DNA reads as follows: TGTGCCAGCAGTGAAGCGGGACTTGCAACTAATGAAAAACTGTTTTTT.